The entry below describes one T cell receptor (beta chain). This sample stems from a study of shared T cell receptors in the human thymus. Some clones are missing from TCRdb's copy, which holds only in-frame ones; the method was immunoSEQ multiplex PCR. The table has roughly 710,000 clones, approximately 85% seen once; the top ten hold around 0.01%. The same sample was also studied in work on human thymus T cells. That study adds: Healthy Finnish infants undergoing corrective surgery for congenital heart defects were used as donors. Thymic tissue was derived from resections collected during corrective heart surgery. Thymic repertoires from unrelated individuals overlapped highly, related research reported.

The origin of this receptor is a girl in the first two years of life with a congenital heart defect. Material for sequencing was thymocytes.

Written as DNA, the CDR3 is TGTGCCAGCACCTCCGTGAAGCTTCCAAATTCACCCCTCCACTTT. The encoded protein is CASTSVKLPNSPLHF. V gene TRBV28 combines with J gene TRBJ1-6; no firm D call. This CDR3 spans 15 amino acids. Looked up from germline, CDR1 is MDHEN and CDR2 is SYDVKM. Deletions cut 7 bases from V and 7 bases from J, with 17 bases between.